This T cell receptor (beta chain) emerged from a study of shared clonotypes between healthy human individuals. General study findings and limits: Inspection by rarefaction showed sorted-subset sequencing to be incomplete despite large depth.

Using about 220 ng DNA, some 30,000 T cell genomes, the sorted-subset replicate PCRs were run. Sequenced by immunoSEQ multiplex PCR; TCRdb stores in-frame clones only, minus some. Among under 2,000,000 clones listed, less than 95% were seen once. In the case of this clone: The antigen is not known.

The naive CD8 subset, CD45RO-negative cells positively selected for CCR7, excluded terminally differentiated effector memory CD45RA+ cells. Looked up from germline, CDR1 is SNHLY and CDR2 is FYNNEI. The CDR3 has 16 residues. The J segment lost 4 bases and the V segment lost 6 bases, leaving 15 bases of the junction unmatched. The sequence was obtained from a man younger than 30 in good health. The V gene is TRBV2, the J gene TRBJ2-7; TRBD1 agrees at 7 bases. Input material: naive CD8+ T cells sorted from blood. The CDR3 DNA sequence: TGTGCCAGCAGGGCACTTTTAGGGACAGAGAGATACGAGCAGTACTTC. It yields the protein CASRALLGTERYEQYF.